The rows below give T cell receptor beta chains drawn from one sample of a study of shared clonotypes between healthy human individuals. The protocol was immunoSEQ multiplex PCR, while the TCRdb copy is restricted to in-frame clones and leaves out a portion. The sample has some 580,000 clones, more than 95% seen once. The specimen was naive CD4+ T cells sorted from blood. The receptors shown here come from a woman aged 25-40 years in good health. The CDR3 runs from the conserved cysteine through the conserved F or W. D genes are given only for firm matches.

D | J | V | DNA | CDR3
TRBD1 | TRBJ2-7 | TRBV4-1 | TGCGCCAGCAGCCTCTATGCTTCGGGACAGGTCTCCTACGAGCAGTACTTC | CASSLYASGQVSYEQYF
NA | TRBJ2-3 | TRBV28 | TGTGCCAGCGACCCTTTCGGGAGATTGAGGACAGATACGCAGTATTTT | CASDPFGRLRTDTQYF
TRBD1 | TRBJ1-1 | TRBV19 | TGTGCCAGTAGTTTACAGGGGGCCGGGACTGAAGCTTTCTTT | CASSLQGAGTEAFF
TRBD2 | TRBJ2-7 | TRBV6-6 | TGTGCCAGCGGCTTCCAGCGGGAGGGCCCGTACGAGCAGTACTTC | CASGFQREGPYEQYF
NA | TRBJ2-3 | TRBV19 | TGTGCCAGTAGTATTGGCGGAGTCACAGATACGCAGTATTTT | CASSIGGVTDTQYF
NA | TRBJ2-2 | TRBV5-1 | TGCGCCAGCAGCTTGGCGGGACCAAACACCGGGGAGCTGTTTTTT | CASSLAGPNTGELFF
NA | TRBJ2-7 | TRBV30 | TGTGCCTGGAGTGTACTCTGGTACGAGCAGTACTTC | CAWSVLWYEQYF
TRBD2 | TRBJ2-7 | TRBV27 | TGTGCCAGCAGTTTTCAGGGACTAGCACGTCTCGAGCAGTACTTC | CASSFQGLARLEQYF
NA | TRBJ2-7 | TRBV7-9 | TGTGCCAGCAGCTTCGGAAGCTCCTACGAGCAGTACTTC | CASSFGSSYEQYF
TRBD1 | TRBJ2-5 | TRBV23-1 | TGCGCCAGCAGTCCGGGGACAGTTCAAGAGACCCAGTACTTC | CASSPGTVQETQYF
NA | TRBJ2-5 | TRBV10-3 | TGTGCCATCAGTGAAGGGTTCGGAGAAGAGACCCAGTACTTC | CAISEGFGEETQYF
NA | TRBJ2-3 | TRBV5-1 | TGCGCCAGCAGAGGAGGGTTAGTCACAGATACGCAGTATTTT | CASRGGLVTDTQYF
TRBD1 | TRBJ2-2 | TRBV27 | TGTGCCAGCAGTTACAGGGGGCACGGCGGGGAGCTGTTTTTT | CASSYRGHGGELFF
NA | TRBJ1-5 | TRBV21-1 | TGTGCCAGCAGCACACGACAGGGAGGTTTAAACAATCAGCCCCAGCATTTT | CASSTRQGGLNNQPQHF
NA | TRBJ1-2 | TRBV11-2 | TGTGCCAGCAGCTTCGATACAGGGAATCGGGGCTACACCTTC | CASSFDTGNRGYTF
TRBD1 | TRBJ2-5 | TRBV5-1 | TGCGCCAGCAGCCGAAAACTCGAATCGACAGGGTCCCAAGAGACCCAGTACTTC | CASSRKLESTGSQETQYF
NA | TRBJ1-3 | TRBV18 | TGTGCCAGCTCACCAGTGACGACCTTCTCTGGAAACACCATATATTTT | CASSPVTTFSGNTIYF
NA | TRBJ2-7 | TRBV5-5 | TGTGCCAGCAGTACTGGACAGTCCGGCCCGGAGCAGTACTTC | CASSTGQSGPEQYF
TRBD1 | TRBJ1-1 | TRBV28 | TGTGCCAGCAGCCTGACAGGGCTGAACACTGAAGCTTTCTTT | CASSLTGLNTEAFF
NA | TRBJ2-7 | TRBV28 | TGTGCCAGCAGTTTATCGGGTTACGAGCAGTACTTC | CASSLSGYEQYF
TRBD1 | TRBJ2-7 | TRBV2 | TGTGCCAGCAGTGATTGGGGGAGACAGGGTGGGGAGCAGTACTTC | CASSDWGRQGGEQYF
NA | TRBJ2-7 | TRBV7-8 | TGTGCCAGCAGGCCCTGGGGGTACAGCTACGAGCAGTACTTC | CASRPWGYSYEQYF
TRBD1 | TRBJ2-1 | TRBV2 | TGTGCCAGCAGTTTCCGGGACAGGGCGGACAATGAGCAGTTCTTC | CASSFRDRADNEQFF
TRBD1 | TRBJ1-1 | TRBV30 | TGTGCCTGGAGTGTATACGGGACAGGGGTATTACCGAACACTGAAGCTTTCTTT | CAWSVYGTGVLPNTEAFF
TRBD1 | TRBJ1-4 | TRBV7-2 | TGTGCCAGCAGCACTCCAGGACAGGGTAGCGAAAAACTGTTTTTT | CASSTPGQGSEKLFF
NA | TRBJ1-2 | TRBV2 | TGTGCCAGCAGTGAGTCAGGGTATGATGGCTACACCTTC | CASSESGYDGYTF
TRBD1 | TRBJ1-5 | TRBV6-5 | TGTGCCAGCAGCCCGGACAGGGCTCAGCCCCAGCATTTT | CASSPDRAQPQHF
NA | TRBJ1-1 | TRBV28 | TGTGCCAGCACCCGACTTACACGAGGAGCTTTCTTT | CASTRLTRGAFF
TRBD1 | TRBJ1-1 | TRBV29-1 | TGCAGCGTGAGGACAGGGAACACTGAAGCTTTCTTT | CSVRTGNTEAFF
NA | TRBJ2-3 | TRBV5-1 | TGCGCCAGCAGCTTGGACGACGGTGGGGATACGCAGTATTTT | CASSLDDGGDTQYF
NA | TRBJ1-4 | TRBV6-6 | TGTGCCAGCAGTGTGCCGAATGAAAAACTGTTTTTT | CASSVPNEKLFF
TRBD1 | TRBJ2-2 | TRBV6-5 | TGTGCCAGCAGTGGACAGGGCTACACCGGGGAGCTGTTTTTT | CASSGQGYTGELFF
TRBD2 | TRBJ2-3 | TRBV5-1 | TGCGCCAGCAGCTTACTAGCGGGAGGTGCAGATACGCAGTATTTT | CASSLLAGGADTQYF
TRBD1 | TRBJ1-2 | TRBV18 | TGTGCCAGCTCACCACCGTCTTTGACAGGGGGCCTCTATGGCTACACCTTC | CASSPPSLTGGLYGYTF
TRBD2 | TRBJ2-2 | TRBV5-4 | TGTGCCAGCAGCTCAACTAGCGGGAGTTCGGTAGGGGAGCTGTTTTTT | CASSSTSGSSVGELFF
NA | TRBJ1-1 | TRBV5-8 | TGTGCCAGCAGCTTGGCCTTTGGCACTGAAGCTTTCTTT | CASSLAFGTEAFF
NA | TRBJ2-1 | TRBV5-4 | TGTGCCAGCAGCCGGGACACGAATGAGCAGTTCTTC | CASSRDTNEQFF
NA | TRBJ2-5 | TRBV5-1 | TGCGCCAGCAGTCAGGCCCACCATCGGGAGACCCAGTACTTC | CASSQAHHRETQYF
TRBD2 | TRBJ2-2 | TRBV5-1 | TGCGCCAGCAGCTGGACTAGCGGGATCAACGGGGAGCTGTTTTTT | CASSWTSGINGELFF
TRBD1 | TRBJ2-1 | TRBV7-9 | TGTGCCAGCAGCGCACAGGGGTGGAATGAGCAGTTCTTC | CASSAQGWNEQFF
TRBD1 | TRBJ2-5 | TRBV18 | TGTGCCAGCTCACCGCACAGGGGAGAAGAGACCCAGTACTTC | CASSPHRGEETQYF